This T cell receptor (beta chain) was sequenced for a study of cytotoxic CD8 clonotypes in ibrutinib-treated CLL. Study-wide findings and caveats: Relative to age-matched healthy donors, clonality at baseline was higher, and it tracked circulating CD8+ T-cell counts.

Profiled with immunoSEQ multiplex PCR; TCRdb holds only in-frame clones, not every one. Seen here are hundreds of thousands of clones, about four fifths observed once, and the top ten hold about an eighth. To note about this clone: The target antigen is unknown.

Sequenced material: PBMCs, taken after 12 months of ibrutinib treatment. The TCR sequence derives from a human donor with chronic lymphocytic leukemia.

The CDR3 nucleotides read TGTGCCAGCAGAGACCCGGGTGGGGCCGGGGATCAGCCCCAGCATTTT. It specifies CASRDPGGAGDQPQHF. The chain joins TRBV2 to TRBJ1-5; D is possibly TRBD1 (5 bases). The CDR3 is 16 amino acids. Per germline, CDR1 SNHLY and CDR2 FYNNEI. V lost 6 bases to trimming and J lost 5 bases, with 20 bases between them. Supplemented by reference TRBV2 and TRBJ1-5, the full variable domain reads EPEVTQTPSHQVTQMGQEVILRCVPISNHLYFYWYRQILGQKVEFLVSFYNNEISEKSEIFDDQFSVERPDGSNFTLKIRSTKLEDSAMYFCASRDPGGAGDQPQHFGDGTRLSIL.